These T cell receptor beta chains were read from a single sample in a study of cytomegalovirus exposure and HLA in healthy donors. Only in-frame clones appear in the TCRdb table, and some are missing; sequencing was by immunoSEQ multiplex PCR. This table has about 130,000 clones, about 71% appearing once. Sequences were obtained from PBMCs. The receptors were gathered from a woman in her sixties or seventies in good health and CMV-seropositive. Each CDR3 is given with its conserved first and last residue. The D gene is left open where the match is weak. Not every row has a clone size; where given, it reads once, few, many or a size class.

D gene	clone size	V gene	J gene	CDR3 DNA	CDR3 protein
.	.	TRBV25-1	TRBJ2-3	TGTGCCAGCACGGACAGATCTAGCACAGATACGCAGTATTTT	CASTDRSSTDTQYF
.	.	TRBV6-5	TRBJ1-1	TGTGCCAGCAGCTATGGTTTAGAGGGCACTGAAGCTTTCTTT	CASSYGLEGTEAFF
TRBD1	.	TRBV19	TRBJ1-3	TGTGCCAGTAGGACAGGGGGCGAGAGAAACACCATATATTTT	CASRTGGERNTIYF
TRBD1	.	TRBV12-5	TRBJ2-3	TGTGCTAGTGGTCCGGGGACAGGGAGCACAGATACGCAGTATTTT	CASGPGTGSTDTQYF
TRBD2	few	TRBV4-1	TRBJ2-3	TGCGCCAGCAGCCAAGATATCAGGACTAGCGTCTCAGATACGCAGTATTTT	CASSQDIRTSVSDTQYF
TRBD1	.	TRBV2	TRBJ2-7	TGTGCCAGCAGTGAAGCGGGGGGACAGGGGGTTCTGTACTTC	CASSEAGGQGVLYF
.	.	TRBV6-5	TRBJ2-1	TGTGCCAGCAGTTCCGACTTTTCCCACAATGAGCAGTTCTTC	CASSSDFSHNEQFF
TRBD2	.	TRBV7-6	TRBJ2-5	TGTGCCAGCAGCAAGGGACTAGCGGGGGGGCTAGGGACCCAGTACTTC	CASSKGLAGGLGTQYF
.	.	TRBV7-2	TRBJ1-6	TGTGCCAGCAGCTTAGAACAGGTTCCCGGGAGTTCACCCCTCCACTTT	CASSLEQVPGSSPLHF
TRBD1	.	TRBV25-1	TRBJ2-5	TGTGCCAGCAGTCCAGCCGACAGGGACCAAGAGACCCAGTACTTC	CASSPADRDQETQYF
TRBD2	.	TRBV5-4	TRBJ2-1	TGTGCCAGCAGCTTGGGCACGGTAGCGGGGGGGCGCAGTGAGCAGTTCTTC	CASSLGTVAGGRSEQFF
.	.	TRBV27	TRBJ2-5	TGTGCCAGCAGTTTAAAGATGAGACAGACACTTTTAGAGACCCAGTACTTC	CASSLKMRQTLLETQYF
.	.	TRBV13	TRBJ1-2	TGTGCCAGCAGCTTATGGGGGCAGAACTATGGCTACACCTTC	CASSLWGQNYGYTF
.	.	TRBV19	TRBJ1-1	TGTGCCAGTAGTACCCCCTTTCGGAACACTGAAGCTTTCTTT	CASSTPFRNTEAFF
TRBD1	.	TRBV6-5	TRBJ2-5	TGTGCCAGCAGAACGACAGGGGTATCAGTGGAGACCCAGTACTTC	CASRTTGVSVETQYF
TRBD1	few	TRBV5-1	TRBJ2-7	TGCGCCAGCGGACCCGGGACAGGGACAACCTACGAGCAGTACTTC	CASGPGTGTTYEQYF
.	.	TRBV9	TRBJ2-1	TGTGCCAGCGGAGGCTCGGGGTACAATGAGCAGTTCTTC	CASGGSGYNEQFF
TRBD1	.	TRBV6-6	TRBJ1-2	TGTGCCAGCAGTTACGGGGGCAGGGGGTCCAACTATGGCTACACCTTC	CASSYGGRGSNYGYTF
TRBD2	.	TRBV7-2	TRBJ2-7	TGTGCCAGCAGCCCCTGGACTAGACGGTCCTACGAGCAGTACTTC	CASSPWTRRSYEQYF
.	.	TRBV5-1	TRBJ2-7	TGCGCCAGCAGTATAGGGGAAGAAGTCGACTACGAGCAGTACTTC	CASSIGEEVDYEQYF
.	.	TRBV6-5	TRBJ1-2	TGTGCCAGCAGTTACTCAGGCAGCGGCATAAACTATGGCTACACCTTC	CASSYSGSGINYGYTF
.	.	TRBV6-1	TRBJ1-5	TGTGCCAGCATTCCGGTGGTTAGCAATCAGCCCCAGCATTTT	CASIPVVSNQPQHF
TRBD2	.	TRBV11-2	TRBJ2-2	TGTGCCAGCAGCGCAGCCCGTGGGACTAGCGGGGGGGCCACCGGGGAGCTGTTTTTT	CASSAARGTSGGATGELFF
.	.	TRBV18	TRBJ1-5	TGTGCCAGCTCATCGGAGGGGATTCAGCCCCAGCATTTT	CASSSEGIQPQHF
.	.	TRBV5-1	TRBJ2-1	TGCGCCAGCAGCCCATCTTCAGGGGCCAATGAGCAGTTCTTC	CASSPSSGANEQFF
TRBD1	.	TRBV2	TRBJ1-2	TGTGCCAGCAGTCAGGACAGGGAAGGAATCTACACCTTC	CASSQDREGIYTF
.	.	TRBV10-3	TRBJ2-5	TGTGCCATCAGTGTAGCTGGACAGTACCAAGAGACCCAGTACTTC	CAISVAGQYQETQYF
TRBD1	.	TRBV7-9	TRBJ2-3	TGTTCCAGCAGCGAACCGGGACAGGGGAGCACAGATACGCAGTATTTT	CSSSEPGQGSTDTQYF
TRBD1	once	TRBV2	TRBJ1-5	TGTGCCAGCAGTGAGGGGACAGGGGACGAACAGCCCCAGCATTTT	CASSEGTGDEQPQHF
.	.	TRBV5-6	TRBJ1-2	TGTGCCAGCAGCTTGGGGAGGGCGCTGTATGGCTACACCTTC	CASSLGRALYGYTF
TRBD1	.	TRBV6-1	TRBJ1-5	TGTGCCAGCAGTGAGCATGGACAGGCAAGGAATCAGCCCCAGCATTTT	CASSEHGQARNQPQHF
TRBD1	.	TRBV4-2	TRBJ1-5	TGTGCCAGCAGCCAACCGACAGGGTCCCATCAGCCCCAGCATTTT	CASSQPTGSHQPQHF
TRBD1	.	TRBV6-6	TRBJ2-7	TGTGCCAGCATTGCCCGGGACAGATCCTACGAGCAGTACTTC	CASIARDRSYEQYF
.	.	TRBV7-6	TRBJ1-5	TGTGCCAGCAGCTCACAGGGTGATCAGCCCCAGCATTTT	CASSSQGDQPQHF
.	once	TRBV19	TRBJ2-1	TGTGCCAGTAAGGTGGCGGCCCGTCCGAGTAATGAGCAGTTCTTC	CASKVAARPSNEQFF
TRBD1	.	TRBV5-1	TRBJ1-2	TGCGCCAGCAGCGTACAGGGGGCGAGCGACTATGGCTACACCTTC	CASSVQGASDYGYTF
.	.	TRBV2	TRBJ1-5	TGTGCCAGCAGCCTCCAGGGCGCGAGCAATCAGCCCCAGCATTTT	CASSLQGASNQPQHF
.	.	TRBV12-5	TRBJ1-2	TGTGCTAGTGGTACCGGTTCAGGCCCGATTTATGGCTACACCTTC	CASGTGSGPIYGYTF
.	.	TRBV5-1	TRBJ1-5	TGCGCCAGCAGCTTGGGGGCTCCGAATCAGCCCCAGCATTTT	CASSLGAPNQPQHF
.	.	TRBV7-3	TRBJ1-1	TGTGCCAGCAGCCGAGGGGGGGGAAGGGGTGAAGCTTTCTTT	CASSRGGGRGEAFF
TRBD2	.	TRBV9	TRBJ2-5	TGTGCCAGCAGGGGGACTAGCGGGGGCCCCCAGTACTTC	CASRGTSGGPQYF
.	once	TRBV29-1	TRBJ2-7	TGCAGCGCCCACTCGGGGTCTAGCTCCTACGAGCAGTACTTC	CSAHSGSSSYEQYF
.	.	TRBV29-1	TRBJ2-7	TGCAGCGTTGAAGGATCGGCGGGGGACACCTACGAGCAGTACTTC	CSVEGSAGDTYEQYF